The rows below give T cell receptor beta chains drawn from one sample of a study of graft-versus-host responses after intestinal transplantation. This table comes from immunoSEQ multiplex PCR, and its TCRdb copy is limited to in-frame clones, with some not included. The table records more than 90,000 clones, over 80% of them present only once. Their antigens are not known. Sequences were derived from unstimulated CD8+ T cells sorted from spleen or lymph node cells, sampled before intestinal transplant. Every receptor here comes from a human donor who received an intestinal transplant. The CDR3 runs from the conserved cysteine through the conserved F or W. D genes are given only for firm matches. The size of a clone is reported for some rows only, either as once, few or many, or as a class for expanded clones.

J: TRBJ2-7
V: TRBV27
D: TRBD1
size: few
CDR3: CASSPGQGATYEQYF
DNA: TGTGCCAGCAGTCCGGGACAGGGGGCAACCTACGAGCAGTACTTC

J: TRBJ2-7
V: TRBV5-4
D: TRBD1
size: -
CDR3: CASSLGGTGWEQYF
DNA: TGTGCCAGCAGCTTGGGGGGGACAGGATGGGAGCAGTACTTC

J: TRBJ2-1
V: TRBV2
D: -
size: -
CDR3: CASSVGRRGANYNEQFF
DNA: TGTGCCAGCAGTGTGGGCCGTCGGGGGGCTAACTACAATGAGCAGTTCTTC

J: TRBJ2-2
V: TRBV4-1
D: TRBD2
size: -
CDR3: CASSQDRVLAGNTGELFF
DNA: TGCGCCAGCAGCCAAGATCGCGTATTAGCGGGCAACACCGGGGAGCTGTTTTTT

J: TRBJ2-7
V: TRBV9
D: -
size: -
CDR3: CASSVAWPSSYEQYF
DNA: TGTGCCAGCAGCGTAGCGTGGCCCTCTTCCTACGAGCAGTACTTC

J: TRBJ2-7
V: TRBV27
D: TRBD2
size: -
CDR3: CASSLLAAGGPNEQYF
DNA: TGTGCCAGCAGTCTCCTAGCAGCGGGAGGGCCAAACGAGCAGTACTTC

J: TRBJ2-7
V: TRBV27
D: TRBD2
size: once
CDR3: CASSLGRAYEQYF
DNA: TGTGCCAGCAGTTTGGGGAGGGCCTACGAGCAGTACTTC

J: TRBJ2-3
V: TRBV5-1
D: -
size: -
CDR3: CASSFGPRDNTDTQYF
DNA: TGCGCCAGCAGCTTTGGCCCGCGGGATAACACAGATACGCAGTATTTT

J: TRBJ1-1
V: TRBV2
D: -
size: -
CDR3: CASMAGIMNTEAFF
DNA: TGTGCCAGCATGGCGGGGATTATGAACACTGAAGCTTTCTTT

J: TRBJ2-3
V: TRBV4-2
D: -
size: -
CDR3: CASSRHLEYF
DNA: TGTGCCAGCAGCCGCCACTTAGAGTATTTT

J: TRBJ2-7
V: TRBV19
D: -
size: -
CDR3: CASSISSPNYEQYF
DNA: TGTGCCAGTAGTATATCATCCCCAAACTACGAGCAGTACTTC

J: TRBJ1-5
V: TRBV30
D: -
size: -
CDR3: CAWSDGIANQPQHF
DNA: TGTGCCTGGAGTGACGGGATAGCCAATCAGCCCCAGCATTTT

J: TRBJ2-3
V: TRBV7-9
D: TRBD2
size: -
CDR3: CASSLGSSGSVGDTQYF
DNA: TGTGCCAGCAGCTTAGGCTCTAGCGGGAGTGTAGGGGATACGCAGTATTTT

J: TRBJ1-1
V: TRBV2
D: -
size: few
CDR3: CASSIIWTEGVNTEAFF
DNA: TGTGCCAGCAGCATCATTTGGACAGAGGGGGTGAACACTGAAGCTTTCTTT

J: TRBJ2-1
V: TRBV5-6
D: TRBD2
size: once
CDR3: CASSPGTSGTEQFF
DNA: TGTGCCAGCAGTCCGGGGACTAGCGGGACGGAGCAGTTCTTC

J: TRBJ2-1
V: TRBV4-3
D: -
size: -
CDR3: CASSQKRRTGNEQFF
DNA: TGCGCCAGCAGCCAGAAGAGGCGTACGGGCAATGAGCAGTTCTTC

J: TRBJ2-4
V: TRBV5-6
D: TRBD2
size: -
CDR3: CASSLSIGRVSFNIQYF
DNA: TGTGCCAGCAGCTTGAGTATCGGGAGGGTCTCCTTCAACATTCAGTACTTC

J: TRBJ1-1
V: TRBV7-4
D: -
size: -
CDR3: CASSPRGKNTEAFF
DNA: TGTGCCAGCAGCCCCCGGGGAAAGAACACTGAAGCTTTCTTT